The 21 T cell receptor beta chains in this list originate from one sample, sequenced in a study of T cells in narcolepsy. Measured with immunoSEQ multiplex PCR; TCRdb has only the in-frame clones, and not every one. The repertoire has roughly 38,000 clones, about 85% of them found once; the top ten carry around 1.6%. Source material: CD45RA- memory CD4+ T cells from PBMCs. All receptors come from a human donor with narcolepsy.

This chain links TRBV5-1 with TRBJ1-2, with 7 bases that match TRBD1. CDR3 size: 16 residues. V lost 3 bases and J lost 0; bases outside the gene matches: 8. CDR1 and CDR2 (germline): SGHRS, YFSETQ. The CDR3 coding sequence is TGCGCCAGCAGCTACGGGACAGCGTTAGCTAACTATGGCTACACCTTC. Encoded protein: CASSYGTALANYGYTF.

The V call is TRBV5-1, the J call TRBJ1-6; D remains unclear. Trimming took 6 bases from V and 8 from J, leaving 18 bases between them. The germline CDR1 and CDR2 sequences are SGHRS and YFSETQ. The CDR3 totals 15 residues. DNA for the CDR3: TGCGCCAGCAAACTGGGAATCCATCCTGATTCACCCCTCCACTTT. Protein: CASKLGIHPDSPLHF. Based on the CDR3 plus reference TRBV5-1 and TRBJ1-6, the full variable domain is KAGVTQTPRYLIKTRGQQVTLSCSPISGHRSVSWYQQTPGQGLQFLFEYFSETQRNKGNFPGRFSGRQFSNSRSEMNVSTLELGDSALYLCASKLGIHPDSPLHFGNGTRLTVT.

The chain carries TRBV5-6 and TRBJ2-4; D may correspond to TRBD1 or TRBD2 (7 bases each). V lost 3 bases, J lost 6 bases, and 16 bases lay in between. CDR1 SGHDT and CDR2 YYEEEE come from the germline V gene. The CDR3 loop spans 15 amino acids. CDR3 sequence (DNA): TGTGCCAGCAGCTCGACAGGGAGGGAGGGAAACATTCAGTACTTC. Translating gives CASSSTGREGNIQYF.

The chain has TRBV10-3 and TRBJ2-5, with 9 bases lining up with TRBD1. Germline CDR1 and CDR2: ENHRY and SYGVKD. The ends lost 4 bases at V and 5 bases at J; junction bases unmatched: 5. The CDR3 has 14 residues. The CDR3: CAISVTGGRETQYF. Written as DNA, the CDR3 is TGTGCCATCAGTGTTACAGGGGGCAGGGAGACCCAGTACTTC.

V and J are TRBV7-9 and TRBJ2-1, with D perhaps matching TRBD2 (5 bases). CDR1 is SEHNR and CDR2 is FQNEAQ in the germline V gene (reference sequence). V gave up 1 base and J gave up 2 bases, with 9 bases separating them. This CDR3 has 15 residues. CDR3 nucleotides: TGTGCCAGCAGCTTAGGGACTCAGACCTACAATGAGCAGTTCTTC. Amino acid sequence: CASSLGTQTYNEQFF.

V and J are TRBV5-5 and TRBJ1-4; the match to TRBD1 covers 7 bases. CDR3 length: 17 residues. The germline V gene encodes CDR1 SGHKS and CDR2 YYEKEE (reference sequence). Trimming took 3 bases from V and 5 from J; bases not matched to a gene: 13. The CDR3, as DNA: TGTGCCAGCAGCTCCTACAAGACAGGGAAGCCCAATGAAAAACTGTTTTTT. The encoded protein is CASSSYKTGKPNEKLFF.

The genes are TRBV30 and TRBJ1-2; D remains ambiguous. V shed 4 bases and J shed 1 base, with 16 bases lying between them. Germline V CDR1 and CDR2: GTSNPN, SVGIG (reference sequence). The CDR3 totals 15 residues. This CDR3 reads CAWKETSVFNYGYTF. CDR3 in DNA: TGTGCCTGGAAAGAGACATCAGTCTTTAACTATGGCTACACCTTC. The variable domain in full, completed from reference TRBV30 and TRBJ1-2, reads SQTIHQWPATLVQPVGSPLSLECTVEGTSNPNLYWYRQAAGRGLQLLFYSVGIGQISSEVPQNLSASRPQDRQFILSSKKLLLSDSGFYLCAWKETSVFNYGYTFGSGTRLTVV.

The chain employs TRBV5-1 and TRBJ1-6; TRBD1 might be the D (6 bases). The ends were cut back, 0 bases at V and 8 bases at J, with 12 bases in the middle. The CDR3 is 15 amino acids. Germline loops: CDR1 SGHRS, CDR2 YFSETQ. As DNA, the CDR3 is TGCGCCAGCAGCTTGGGGGCAGGGGACTATTCACCCCTCCACTTT. This translates into CASSLGAGDYSPLHF.

The chain is built from TRBV9 and TRBJ1-2, with D possibly TRBD1 on 5 matching bases. This CDR3 has 15 residues. Trimming took off 0 bases at V and 5 bases at J, with 14 bases between the two ends. Germline-derived CDR1 and CDR2 are SGDLS and YYNGEE. CDR3: CASSVATTVLYGYTF. The CDR3 region has the DNA TGTGCCAGCAGCGTAGCTACGACAGTTCTTTATGGCTACACCTTC.

The J gene is TRBJ2-1, the V gene TRBV7-9, with 10 bases that match TRBD2. The CDR3 is 17 amino acids. V trimming: 5 bases; J trimming: 3 bases; junction bases outside the gene matches: 10. Per germline, CDR1 SEHNR and CDR2 FQNEAQ (reference sequence). The CDR3 DNA reads as TGTGCCAGCAGCCCCGGGGCTAGCGGGGGCGGCTACAATGAGCAGTTCTTC. It is translated as CASSPGASGGGYNEQFF.

The J gene is TRBJ1-2, the V gene TRBV7-2; unclear D gene. Trimming left V 5 bases short and J 4 bases short, with 11 bases between. Germline values: CDR1 SGHTA, CDR2 FQGNSA. The CDR3 has 13 residues. In nucleotides, the CDR3 is TGTGCCAGCAGCCCGGAGTATGGCTATGGCTACACCTTC. Its translation is CASSPEYGYGYTF.

In its sample, this clone was seen once. The chain uses TRBV20-1 and TRBJ2-1, with 11 bases lining up with TRBD2. J lost 13 bases, V lost 5 bases, and 4 bases had no gene match. Germline V gene data show CDR1 as DFQATT and CDR2 as SNEGSKA (reference sequence). CDR3 size: 11 residues. CDR3 in DNA: TGCAGTGCTGGCGGACTAGCGGGCCAGTTCTTC. Protein product: CSAGGLAGQFF.

The chain links TRBV19 to TRBJ1-6, with D unresolved. The CDR3 sequence is 13 residues long. Between the trimmed V and J ends, which lost 3 bases and 8 bases, there was a span of 8 bases. Germline-derived CDR1 and CDR2 are LNHDA and SQIVND (reference sequence). The CDR3, as DNA: TGTGCCAGTAGTATCGGTTTAGATTCACCCCTCCACTTT. It specifies CASSIGLDSPLHF.

This clone was seen a handful of times. The V gene is TRBV4-2, the J gene TRBJ2-1; 10 bases agree with TRBD2. The CDR3 totals 15 residues. J gave up 5 bases and V 4 bases, and 5 bases lay outside the gene matches. In germline, CDR1 is LGHNA, CDR2 YNFKEQ. This CDR3 reads CASSLTSGDNNEQFF. The CDR3 DNA reads as TGTGCCAGCAGCCTTACTAGCGGGGATAACAATGAGCAGTTCTTC.

Here the CDR3 reads CSVEGTGGAEQYF. Written as DNA, the CDR3 is TGCAGCGTTGAGGGAACAGGGGGCGCCGAGCAGTACTTC. The rearrangement joins TRBV29-1 to TRBJ2-7; 9 bases line up with TRBD1. Germline V gene sequence: CDR1 SQVTM, CDR2 ANQGSEA. This CDR3 is built from 13 residues. Trimming cost V 3 bases and J 6 bases; bases outside gene matches: 6.

V gene TRBV18 combines with J gene TRBJ1-2, with a possible D match to TRBD1 (6 bases). The CDR3 is 14 amino acids. Germline V CDR1 and CDR2: KGHSH, LQKENI. Trimming shortened V by 3 bases and J by 2 bases, and 10 bases separated the two germline ends. CDR3 sequence (DNA): TGTGCCAGCTCACCGTTGGACAGAAACTATGGCTACACCTTC. This codes for CASSPLDRNYGYTF.

The chain has TRBV10-1 and TRBJ1-4; D remains ambiguous. With 9 bases removed from V and 0 bases from J, the gap between germline ends came to 8 bases. The CDR3 has 13 residues. The germline CDR1 and CDR2 sequences are WNHNN and SYGVQD (reference sequence). The CDR3 spells CARRRTTNEKLFF. The CDR3 DNA reads as TGCGCCAGGAGACGTACAACTAATGAAAAACTGTTTTTT.

The V and J genes are TRBV7-2 and TRBJ2-5; 8 positions match TRBD2. Germline V gene data show CDR1 as SGHTA and CDR2 as FQGNSA. Unmatched junction bases numbered 12, after V lost 7 bases and J lost 5 bases. The CDR3 length is 15 residues. The CDR3 loop is CASTRSPGGQETQYF. CDR3 bases: TGTGCCAGCACTAGATCACCGGGGGGGCAGGAGACCCAGTACTTC.

The V gene is TRBV25-1, the J gene TRBJ2-2, with a weak D call TRBD1 (5 bases). The CDR3 is 13 amino acids. The V and J ends lost 5 bases and 6 bases respectively, with 10 bases between them. Germline CDR1 MGHDK, CDR2 SYGVNS. The CDR3, as DNA: TGTGCCAGCAGTATTGGGGCGGCCGGGGAGCTGTTTTTT. It is translated as CASSIGAAGELFF. Variable domain in full (rest from reference TRBV25-1 and TRBJ2-2): EADIYQTPRYLVIGTGKKITLECSQTMGHDKMYWYQQDPGMELHLIHYSYGVNSTEKGDLSSESTVSRIRTEHFPLTLESARPSHTSQYLCASSIGAAGELFFGEGSRLTVL.

The chain couples TRBV19 to TRBJ1-2; TRBD1 aligns across 8 bases. The CDR3 loop spans 15 amino acids. Trimming took 6 bases from V and 3 from J; bases not matched to a gene: 9. Germline CDR1 LNHDA, CDR2 SQIVND (reference sequence). Written as DNA, the CDR3 is TGTGCCAGTAGGACGACAGGGGTAACCGACTATGGCTACACCTTC. It is translated as CASRTTGVTDYGYTF.

This chain links TRBV2 with TRBJ1-5, with unresolved D. Germline V CDR1 and CDR2: SNHLY, FYNNEI. This CDR3 spans 14 amino acids. The V gene lost 4 bases and the J gene lost 6 bases, with 13 bases spanning the gap. This chain's CDR3 is CASSVDGGGQPQHF. In DNA form, the CDR3 reads TGTGCCAGCAGTGTGGACGGAGGAGGTCAGCCCCAGCATTTT.